These 23 T cell receptor beta chains were sequenced from one sample in a study of T-cell reconstitution after alpha-beta-depleted transplantation in children. Preparation of the TCRbeta library was carried out with unique molecular identifiers. Via MiXCR, TCRdb re-called the PCR reads, giving one row per CDR3 protein. The sample consists of over 550,000 distinct CDR3 sequences, roughly a tenth of them appearing once. The sequencing here drew on PBMCs from the stem cell graft donor, taken from the stem cell graft. The receptors here all came from a human donor who donated a stem cell graft to a child with acute myeloid leukemia.

CDR3 amino acids: CASRKDSGGQYEQFF. The CDR3 nucleotides are TGTGCCAGCCGCAAGGATAGCGGGGGGCAGTATGAGCAGTTCTTC. The rearrangement links TRBV25-1 to TRBJ2-1; TRBD2 aligns across 10 bases. This CDR3 is built from 15 residues. V dropped 8 bases and J dropped 8; count of bases not matched to a gene: 12. CDR1 and CDR2 (germline): MGHDK, SYGVNS.

The V gene is TRBV10-3, the J gene TRBJ2-7; tentatively, D is TRBD1 or TRBD2 (5 bases each). Germline V gene lookup returns CDR1 ENHRY and CDR2 SYGVKD. The V and J ends lost 1 base and 2 bases respectively, with 21 bases between them. The CDR3 has 18 residues. The CDR3 coding sequence is TGTGCCATCAGTGAGTTTAAAGAGGGGACCCTCCTTACCTACGAGCAGTACTTC. Translating it yields CAISEFKEGTLLTYEQYF.

The J gene is TRBJ2-1, the V gene TRBV7-2, with unresolved D. Trimming removed 5 bases from V and 0 bases from J, with 11 bases in between. This CDR3 has 15 residues. Germline-derived CDR1 and CDR2 are SGHTA and FQGNSA. DNA for the CDR3: TGTGCCAGCAGCCCGGCGTTTAGCTCCTACAATGAGCAGTTCTTC. This encodes CASSPAFSSYNEQFF. Complete variable domain (other parts from reference TRBV7-2 and TRBJ2-1): GAGVSQSPSNKVTEKGKDVELRCDPISGHTALYWYRQSLGQGLEFLIYFQGNSAPDKSGLPSDRFSAERTGGSVSTLTIQRTQQEDSAVYLCASSPAFSSYNEQFFGPGTRLTVL.

This clonotype was counted at least ten times. The chain employs TRBV6-2 or TRBV6-3 and TRBJ2-2; D perhaps matches TRBD2 (5 bases). Deletions cut 7 bases from V and 5 bases from J, with 5 bases between. In germline, CDR1 is MNHEY, CDR2 SVGEGT. This CDR3 spans 11 amino acids. As DNA, the CDR3 is TGTGCCAGCACGGGGACCGGGGAGCTGTTTTTT. It codes for CASTGTGELFF.

This chain uses TRBV11-1 with TRBJ2-1, with 12 bases that match TRBD2. The CDR3 length is 18 residues. Germline CDR1 reads SGHAT; CDR2 reads FQDESV (reference sequence). The J segment lost 7 bases and the V segment lost 2 bases, leaving 12 bases of the junction unmatched. CDR3 coding DNA: TGTGCCAGCAGCTTACCCCCGCGACTAGCGGGAGTCCGGAATGAGCAGTTCTTC. This gives the protein CASSLPPRLAGVRNEQFF.

This clonotype was found a few times. The chain has TRBV30 and TRBJ2-1, with D maybe TRBD1 (5 bases). Trimming took 8 bases from V and 8 from J, leaving 28 bases between them. Germline CDR1 is GTSNPN and CDR2 is SVGIG (reference sequence). The CDR3 loop spans 16 amino acids. In DNA, the CDR3 is TGTGCCGCCATCCCCCCCCCTAGTTCAGGGTGGGATGAGCAGTTCTTC. It encodes CAAIPPPSSGWDEQFF.

In its sample, this clonotype was seen a few times. The chain joins TRBV20-1 to TRBJ2-3; D is uncertain. Per the germline V gene, CDR1 is DFQATT and CDR2 is SNEGSKA (reference sequence). Trimming shortened V by 4 bases and J by 6 bases, and 14 bases separated the two germline ends. There are 13 residues in the CDR3. Here the CDR3 reads CSAKKDQPDTQYF. The CDR3 DNA sequence: TGCAGTGCTAAAAAAGACCAACCCGATACGCAGTATTTT.

The chain is built from TRBV10-3 and TRBJ2-1; 11 nucleotides line up with TRBD1. The germline V gene encodes CDR1 ENHRY and CDR2 SYGVKD. V lost 6 bases and J lost 6; bases outside the gene matches: 13. This CDR3 comprises 17 residues. DNA for the CDR3: TGTGCCATCAGCGGACAGGGGGCGGGAAGCAGAATCAATGAGCAGTTCTTC. Translated: CAISGQGAGSRINEQFF.

J is TRBJ2-7 and V is TRBV29-1; perhaps TRBD1 as D (6 bases). CDR1 is SQVTM, CDR2 ANQGSEA, per germline. This CDR3 is 13 amino acids long. V lost 6 bases and J 1 base, leaving 13 bases between the germline ends. The CDR3 loop is CSVGHRDSYEQYF. In nucleotides, the CDR3 is TGCAGCGTAGGTCACAGGGATTCCTACGAGCAGTACTTC.

This clonotype came up many times. The chain carries TRBV30 and TRBJ1-1; D gene unclear. The ends were cut back, 2 bases at V and 1 base at J, with 5 bases in the middle. Looked up from germline, CDR1 is GTSNPN and CDR2 is SVGIG (reference sequence). This CDR3 spans 12 amino acids. CDR3 coding DNA: TGTGCCTGGAGTAAGGGGAACACTGAAGCTTTCTTT. Translated: CAWSKGNTEAFF.

This clonotype was seen more than once but under ten times. This chain connects TRBV15 to TRBJ2-3; D unresolved. This CDR3 region has 13 residues. Germline V gene lookup returns CDR1 LNHNV and CDR2 YYDKDF (reference sequence). Trimming removed 0 bases from V and 6 bases from J, with 7 bases in between. DNA for the CDR3: TGTGCCACCAGCAGAGATATCATGGATACGCAGTATTTT. This translates into CATSRDIMDTQYF.

The V call is TRBV29-1, the J call TRBJ1-2, with 10 bases matching TRBD1. Trimming removed 6 bases from V and 4 bases from J; junction bases left unmatched: 5. This CDR3 comprises 13 residues. The germline V gene encodes CDR1 SQVTM and CDR2 ANQGSEA. CDR3 loop: CSVTGGSGYGYTF. The CDR3 DNA reads TGCAGCGTGACAGGGGGCAGTGGCTATGGCTACACCTTC. Filled out from reference TRBV29-1 and TRBJ1-2, the complete variable domain reads SAVISQKPSRDICQRGTSLTIQCQVDSQVTMMFWYRQQPGQSLTLIATANQGSEATYESGFVIDKFPISRPNLTFSTLTVSNMSPEDSSIYLCSVTGGSGYGYTFGSGTRLTVV.

This sequence joins TRBV19 and TRBJ2-1, with D unclear. With 3 bases removed from V and 5 bases from J, the gap between germline ends came to 17 bases. Germline V gene sequence: CDR1 LNHDA, CDR2 SQIVND (reference sequence). The CDR3 sequence is 16 residues long. Here the CDR3 reads CASSIPSIMGDNEQFF. CDR3 nucleotide sequence: TGTGCCAGTAGTATTCCTTCCATTATGGGCGACAATGAGCAGTTCTTC.

The V and J genes are TRBV20-1 and TRBJ2-6; 7 positions match TRBD2. V gave up 3 bases and J gave up 2 bases; unmatched junction bases: 4. The CDR3 is 15 residues long. Germline CDR1 reads DFQATT; CDR2 reads SNEGSKA (reference sequence). The CDR3 spells CSASQAGAGANVLTF. For the CDR3, the DNA is TGCAGTGCTAGTCAGGCGGGAGCTGGGGCCAACGTCCTGACTTTC.

This clonotype has a handful of counts. Germline is not matched at one junction end, which may reflect a read error. The V call is TRBV29-1, the J call TRBJ2-7; TRBD1 might be the D (6 bases). This CDR3 has 13 residues. The V gene's germline CDR1 is SQVTM and CDR2 ANQGSEA. This chain's CDR3 is CSASLTGSFEQYF. The CDR3 nucleotides read TGCAGCGCTTCGTTAACAGGGTCCTTCGAGCAGTACTTC.

The V gene is TRBV7-2, the J gene TRBJ2-4; weak D call: TRBD2 (6 bases). The germline CDR1 and CDR2 sequences are SGHTA and FQGNSA. CDR3 length: 14 residues. Trimming removed 5 bases from V and 8 bases from J, with 16 bases in between. CDR3 in amino acids: CASSLTSGDDIQYF. CDR3 nucleotide sequence: TGTGCCAGCAGCCTCACATCGGGGGATGACATTCAGTACTTC. Drawing the rest from reference TRBV7-2 and TRBJ2-4, the complete variable domain is GAGVSQSPSNKVTEKGKDVELRCDPISGHTALYWYRQSLGQGLEFLIYFQGNSAPDKSGLPSDRFSAERTGGSVSTLTIQRTQQEDSAVYLCASSLTSGDDIQYFGAGTRLSVL.

This clonotype came up many times. The chain employs TRBV5-1 and TRBJ2-7, with a weak D call TRBD2 (5 bases). Trimming pared 1 base from V and 3 bases from J, leaving 11 bases between. This CDR3 contains 14 residues. Germline-derived CDR1 and CDR2 are SGHRS and YFSETQ. This CDR3 is CASSLTPGSYEQYF. The DNA of the CDR3 is TGCGCCAGCAGCTTGACCCCGGGGAGCTACGAGCAGTACTTC.

This clonotype was counted ten times or more. The rearrangement uses TRBV28 and TRBJ1-1, with D perhaps TRBD1 (5 bases). V lost 7 bases and J lost 1, with 13 bases in between. In germline, CDR1 is MDHEN, CDR2 SYDVKM. The CDR3 has 14 residues. The chain's CDR3 is CASTTGATNTEAFF. The CDR3 DNA is TGTGCCAGCACCACTGGGGCGACGAACACTGAAGCTTTCTTT.

The CDR3 region is CASSPGTSGSATEQFF. The CDR3 DNA sequence: TGTGCCAGCAGCCCCGGGACTAGCGGGAGTGCGACTGAGCAGTTCTTC. V gene TRBV28 combines with J gene TRBJ2-1, with 14 bases aligning to TRBD2. The trim removed 6 bases at V and 9 bases at J, leaving 10 bases unmatched. The CDR3 runs 16 residues. CDR1 and CDR2 (germline): MDHEN, SYDVKM.

This clonotype turned up a few times. This chain uses TRBV28 with TRBJ2-3, with 16 bases fitting TRBD2. The CDR3 loop spans 17 amino acids. The germline gives CDR1 MDHEN, CDR2 SYDVKM. Trimming took 6 bases from V and 4 from J; bases not matched to a gene: 7. The CDR3 nucleotides are TGTGCCAGCAGGGGGACTAGCGGGAGGGCCCCTCCAGATACGCAGTATTTT. Translating it yields CASRGTSGRAPPDTQYF. The variable domain in full, with the rest retrieved from reference TRBV28 and TRBJ2-3, is DVKVTQSSRYLVKRTGEKVFLECVQDMDHENMFWYRQDPGLGLRLIYFSYDVKMKEKGDIPEGYSVSREKKERFSLILESASTNQTSMYLCASRGTSGRAPPDTQYFGPGTRLTVL.

As for this clonotype: This may come from a read error, since a much larger clone is one base off. The chain links TRBV18 to TRBJ2-3; no firm D call. There are 13 residues in the CDR3. CDR1 and CDR2 from the germline V gene are KGHSH and LQKENI. The CDR3 protein is CASSPRPTDTHYF. The CDR3 DNA is TGTGCCAGCTCACCGCGGCCTACAGATACGCATTATTTT. Filled out from reference TRBV18 and TRBJ2-3, the complete variable domain reads NAGVMQNPRHLVRRRGQEARLRCSPMKGHSHVYWYRQLPEEGLKFMVYLQKENIIDESGMPKERFSAEFPKEGPSILRIQQVVRGDSAAYFCASSPRPTDTHYFGPGTRLTVL.

This clonotype was seen many times. The chain carries TRBV12-3 or TRBV12-4 and TRBJ2-3; D gene unclear. The CDR3 runs 15 residues. V was cut by 2 bases and J by 6 bases, with 15 bases left in between. Here the CDR3 reads CASSLRATQVDTQYF. Written as DNA, the CDR3 is TGTGCCAGCAGTTTAAGGGCAACCCAAGTTGATACGCAGTATTTT.

This rearrangement joins TRBV7-9 to TRBJ2-1, with 7 bases fitting TRBD2. The length of the CDR3 is 12 residues. Germline lookup yields CDR1 SEHNR and CDR2 FQNEAQ (reference sequence). Trimming removed 0 bases from V and 12 bases from J; junction bases left unmatched: 2. In DNA form, the CDR3 reads TGTGCCAGCAGCTTAGCGGGAGGGGTGCAGTTCTTC. Translating it yields CASSLAGGVQFF.